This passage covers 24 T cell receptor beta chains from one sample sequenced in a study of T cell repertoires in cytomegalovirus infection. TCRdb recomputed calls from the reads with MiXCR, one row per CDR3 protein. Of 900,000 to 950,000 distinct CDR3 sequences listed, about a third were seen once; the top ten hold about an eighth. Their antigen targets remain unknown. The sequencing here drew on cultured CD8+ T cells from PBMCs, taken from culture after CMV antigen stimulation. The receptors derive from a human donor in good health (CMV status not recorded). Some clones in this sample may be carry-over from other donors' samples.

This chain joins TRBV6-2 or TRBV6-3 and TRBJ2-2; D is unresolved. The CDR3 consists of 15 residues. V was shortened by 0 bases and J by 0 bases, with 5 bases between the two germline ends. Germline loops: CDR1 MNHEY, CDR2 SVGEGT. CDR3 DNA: TGTGCCAGCAGTTACTCGACTTCGAACACCGGGGAGCTGTTTTTT. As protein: CASSYSTSNTGELFF.

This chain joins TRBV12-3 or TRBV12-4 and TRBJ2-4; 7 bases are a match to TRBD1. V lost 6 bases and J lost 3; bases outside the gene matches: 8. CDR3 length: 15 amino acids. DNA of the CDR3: TGTGCCAGCAGAAACAGGGGTGAGGACAAAAACATTCAGTACTTC. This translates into CASRNRGEDKNIQYF.

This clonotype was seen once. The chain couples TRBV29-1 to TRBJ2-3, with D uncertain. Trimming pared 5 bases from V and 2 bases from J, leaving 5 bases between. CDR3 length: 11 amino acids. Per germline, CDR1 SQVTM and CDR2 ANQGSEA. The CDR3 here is CSVHHTDTQYF. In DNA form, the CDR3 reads TGCAGCGTTCATCACACAGATACGCAGTATTTT.

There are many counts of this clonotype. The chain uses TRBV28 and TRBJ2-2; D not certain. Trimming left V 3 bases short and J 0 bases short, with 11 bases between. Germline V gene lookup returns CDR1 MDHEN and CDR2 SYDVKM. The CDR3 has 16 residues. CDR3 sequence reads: CASSFGSHPNTGELFF. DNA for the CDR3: TGTGCCAGCAGTTTTGGCTCCCACCCGAACACCGGGGAGCTGTTTTTT.

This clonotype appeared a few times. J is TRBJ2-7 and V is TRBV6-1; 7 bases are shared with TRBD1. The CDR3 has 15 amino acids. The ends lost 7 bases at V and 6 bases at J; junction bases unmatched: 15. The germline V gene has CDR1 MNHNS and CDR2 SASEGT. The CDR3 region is CASTPMGDRVGEQYF. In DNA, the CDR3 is TGTGCCAGCACCCCGATGGGAGACAGGGTCGGCGAGCAGTACTTC.

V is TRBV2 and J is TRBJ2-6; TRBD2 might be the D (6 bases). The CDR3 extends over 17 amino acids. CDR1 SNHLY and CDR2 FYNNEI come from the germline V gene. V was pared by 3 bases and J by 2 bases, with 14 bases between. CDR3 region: CASSDSGRATGANVLTF. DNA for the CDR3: TGTGCCAGCAGTGATAGCGGCAGGGCCACTGGGGCCAACGTCCTGACTTTC.

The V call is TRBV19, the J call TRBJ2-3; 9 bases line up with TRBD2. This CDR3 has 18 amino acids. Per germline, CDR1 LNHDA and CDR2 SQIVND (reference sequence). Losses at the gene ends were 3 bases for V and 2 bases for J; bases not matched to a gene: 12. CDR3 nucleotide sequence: TGTGCCAGTAGTATGAACCCCCGGGCTAGCGGGGTCACAGATACGCAGTATTTT. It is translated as CASSMNPRASGVTDTQYF. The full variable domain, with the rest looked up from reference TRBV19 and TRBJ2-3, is DGGITQSPKYLFRKEGQNVTLSCEQNLNHDAMYWYRQDPGQGLRLIYYSQIVNDFQKGDIAEGYSVSREKKESFPLTVTSAQKNPTAFYLCASSMNPRASGVTDTQYFGPGTRLTVL.

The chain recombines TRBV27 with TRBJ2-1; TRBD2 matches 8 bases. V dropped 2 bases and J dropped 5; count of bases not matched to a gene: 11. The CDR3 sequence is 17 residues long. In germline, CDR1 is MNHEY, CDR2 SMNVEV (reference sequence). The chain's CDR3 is CASSLIPKRGPHNEQFF. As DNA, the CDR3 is TGTGCCAGCAGTTTAATTCCCAAGCGGGGGCCTCACAATGAGCAGTTCTTC.

Here the CDR3 DNA reads TGTGCCAGCAGCTTTATGCGGGGGTTAGGAAATGAGCAGTTCTTC. Translation gives CASSFMRGLGNEQFF. The chain employs TRBV5-5 and TRBJ2-1; 7 nucleotides align to TRBD2. Per germline, CDR1 SGHKS and CDR2 YYEKEE (reference sequence). The V gene end was trimmed by 2 bases and the J gene end by 7 bases; junction bases not matched to a gene: 9. This CDR3 is built from 15 residues.

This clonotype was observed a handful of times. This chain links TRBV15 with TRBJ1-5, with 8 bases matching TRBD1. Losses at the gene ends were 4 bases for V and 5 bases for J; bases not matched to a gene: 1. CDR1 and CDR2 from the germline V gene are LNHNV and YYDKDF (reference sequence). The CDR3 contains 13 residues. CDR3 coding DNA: TGTGCCACCAGCAAGGACAGGGATCAGCCCCAGCATTTT. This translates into CATSKDRDQPQHF.

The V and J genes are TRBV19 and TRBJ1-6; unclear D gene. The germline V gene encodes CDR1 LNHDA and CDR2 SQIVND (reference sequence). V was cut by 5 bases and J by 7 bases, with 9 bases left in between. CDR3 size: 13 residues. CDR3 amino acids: CASSGSSNSPLHF. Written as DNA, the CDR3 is TGTGCCAGTAGTGGCAGCTCAAATTCACCCCTCCACTTT.

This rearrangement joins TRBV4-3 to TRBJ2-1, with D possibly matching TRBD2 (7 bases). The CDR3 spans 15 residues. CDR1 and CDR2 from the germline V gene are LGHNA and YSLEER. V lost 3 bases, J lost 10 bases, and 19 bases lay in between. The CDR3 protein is CASSHNLGGATEQFF. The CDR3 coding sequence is TGCGCCAGCAGCCATAATCTAGGGGGGGCAACAGAGCAGTTCTTC.

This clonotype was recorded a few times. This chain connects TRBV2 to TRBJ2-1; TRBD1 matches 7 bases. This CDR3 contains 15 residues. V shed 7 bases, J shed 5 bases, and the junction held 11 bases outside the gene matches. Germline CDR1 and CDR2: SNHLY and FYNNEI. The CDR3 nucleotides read TGTGCCAGCATCGCGGACAGGACTCTAAACAATGAGCAGTTCTTC. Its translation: CASIADRTLNNEQFF.

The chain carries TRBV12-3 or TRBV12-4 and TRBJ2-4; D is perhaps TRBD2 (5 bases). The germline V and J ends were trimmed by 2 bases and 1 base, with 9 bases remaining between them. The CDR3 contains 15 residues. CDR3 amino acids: CASSLSRGAKNIQYF. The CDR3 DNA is TGTGCCAGCAGTTTATCCAGAGGGGCCAAAAACATTCAGTACTTC.

This CDR3 reads CASSQAGLGGETQYF. The CDR3 nucleotides read TGCGCCAGCAGCCAAGCAGGACTAGGGGGAGAGACCCAGTACTTC. This rearrangement joins TRBV4-3 to TRBJ2-5; D may be TRBD2 (7 bases). Trimming took 1 base from V and 4 from J, leaving 13 bases between them. The germline gives CDR1 LGHNA, CDR2 YSLEER. There are 15 residues in the CDR3.

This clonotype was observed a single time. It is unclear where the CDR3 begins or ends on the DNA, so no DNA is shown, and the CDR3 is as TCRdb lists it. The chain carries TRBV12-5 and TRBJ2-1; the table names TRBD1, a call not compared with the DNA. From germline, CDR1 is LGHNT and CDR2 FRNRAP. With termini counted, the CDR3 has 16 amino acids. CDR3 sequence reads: CASGFGAGASYNEQFF.

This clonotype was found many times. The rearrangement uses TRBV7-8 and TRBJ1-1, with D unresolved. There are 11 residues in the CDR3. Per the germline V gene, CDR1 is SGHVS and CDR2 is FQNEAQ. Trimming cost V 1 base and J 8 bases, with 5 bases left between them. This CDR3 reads CASSLEREAFF. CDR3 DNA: TGTGCCAGCAGCTTAGAACGGGAAGCTTTCTTT.

The CDR3 coding sequence is TGTGCCAGCAGCCCCGGGGGGGTTAGACTGTTTTTT. Its translation is CASSPGGVRLFF. J is TRBJ1-4 and V is TRBV7-9; a weak D match, TRBD1 (5 bases). The CDR3 runs 12 residues. V was clipped by 5 bases and J by 13 bases, with 14 bases between them. Germline-derived CDR1 and CDR2 are SEHNR and FQNEAQ (reference sequence).

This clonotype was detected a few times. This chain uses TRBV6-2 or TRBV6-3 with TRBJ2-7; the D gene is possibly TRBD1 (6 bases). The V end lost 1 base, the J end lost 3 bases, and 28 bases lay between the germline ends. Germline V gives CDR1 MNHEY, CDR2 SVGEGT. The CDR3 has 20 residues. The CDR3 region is CASSYLTTGEFTSWFYEQYF. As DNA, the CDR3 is TGTGCCAGCAGTTACTTGACGACAGGTGAATTCACCTCGTGGTTCTACGAGCAGTACTTC.

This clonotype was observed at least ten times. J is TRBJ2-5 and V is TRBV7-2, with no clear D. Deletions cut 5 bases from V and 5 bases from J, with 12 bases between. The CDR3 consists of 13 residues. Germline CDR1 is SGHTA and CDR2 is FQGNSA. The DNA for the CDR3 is TGTGCCAGCAGCCGGAAAATTTGGGAGACCCAGTACTTC. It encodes CASSRKIWETQYF. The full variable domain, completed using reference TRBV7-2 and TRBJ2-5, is GAGVSQSPSNKVTEKGKDVELRCDPISGHTALYWYRQSLGQGLEFLIYFQGNSAPDKSGLPSDRFSAERTGGSVSTLTIQRTQQEDSAVYLCASSRKIWETQYFGPGTRLLVL.

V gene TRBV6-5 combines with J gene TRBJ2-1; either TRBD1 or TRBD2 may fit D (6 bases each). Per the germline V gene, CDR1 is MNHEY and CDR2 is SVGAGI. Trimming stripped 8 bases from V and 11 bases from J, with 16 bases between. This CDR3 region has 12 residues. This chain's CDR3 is CASSNAGGQQFF. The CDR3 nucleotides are TGTGCCAGCTCCAACGCCGGGGGCCAGCAGTTCTTC.

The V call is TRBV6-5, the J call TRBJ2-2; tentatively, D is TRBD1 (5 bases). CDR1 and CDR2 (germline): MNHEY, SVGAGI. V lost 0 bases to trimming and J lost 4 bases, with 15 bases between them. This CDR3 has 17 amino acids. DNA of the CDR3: TGTGCCAGCAGTTACTCGGGCGGATGGGGCTTCACCGGGGAGCTGTTTTTT. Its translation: CASSYSGGWGFTGELFF.

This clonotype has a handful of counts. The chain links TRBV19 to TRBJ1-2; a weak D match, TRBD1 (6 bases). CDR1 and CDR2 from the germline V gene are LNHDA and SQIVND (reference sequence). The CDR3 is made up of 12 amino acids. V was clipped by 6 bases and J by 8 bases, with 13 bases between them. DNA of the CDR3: TGTGCCAGTAGAAACGGACAGTACGGCTACACCTTC. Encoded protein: CASRNGQYGYTF.

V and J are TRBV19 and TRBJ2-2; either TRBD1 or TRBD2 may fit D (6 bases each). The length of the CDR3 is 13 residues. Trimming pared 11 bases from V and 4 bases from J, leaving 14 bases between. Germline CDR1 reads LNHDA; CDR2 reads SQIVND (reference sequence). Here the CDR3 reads CAAEGGGTGELFF. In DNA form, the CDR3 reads TGTGCCGCTGAAGGGGGAGGCACCGGGGAGCTGTTTTTT.